These T cell receptor beta chains were read from a single sample in a study. Clones were sequenced by immunoSEQ multiplex PCR, and TCRdb holds only the in-frame ones, with some missing. The data contain about 68,000 clones, 90% to 95% of them singletons. Sequences were obtained from PBMCs. The receptors shown here come from a man aged 35 to 55 with rheumatoid arthritis. Both conserved end residues are part of each CDR3. A D gene is named only where the DNA matches it firmly. The size entry is marked missing in some rows and otherwise reads once, few, many or a size class.

d_call j_call clone_size v_call cdr3_aa cdr3_nt
. TRBJ2-1 . TRBV7-2 CASSPGLAPHEQFF TGTGCCAGCAGCCCGGGACTTGCCCCCCATGAGCAGTTCTTC
TRBD2 TRBJ2-5 . TRBV30 CAWSGDRLAQETQYF TGTGCCTGGAGTGGGGATAGACTAGCGCAAGAGACCCAGTACTTC
. TRBJ2-2 . TRBV19 CASSMGRLGTGELFF TGTGCCAGTAGTATGGGAAGGTTGGGCACCGGGGAGCTGTTTTTT
TRBD1 TRBJ1-6 . TRBV6-4 CASSDPAGQGVAYLDSPLHF TGTGCCAGCAGTGACCCGGCGGGACAGGGGGTGGCGTATTTAGATTCACCCCTCCACTTT
TRBD2 TRBJ2-2 . TRBV9 CASSDWGGRSDTGELFF TGTGCCAGCAGCGACTGGGGGGGTCGGTCGGACACCGGGGAGCTGTTTTTT
TRBD1 TRBJ1-5 . TRBV11-2 CASSSTAGGQQNQPQHF TGTGCCAGCAGCTCTACGGCGGGGGGACAGCAGAATCAGCCCCAGCATTTT
. TRBJ1-1 once TRBV28 CASSLVGSTEAFF TGTGCCAGCAGTTTAGTCGGCAGCACTGAAGCTTTCTTT
TRBD1 TRBJ1-5 . TRBV27 CASSLGTGGDQPQHF TGTGCCAGCAGTTTAGGGACAGGGGGGGATCAGCCCCAGCATTTT
. TRBJ2-7 . TRBV30 CAWSVPRSEQYF TGTGCCTGGAGTGTCCCCCGGTCCGAGCAGTACTTC
TRBD1 TRBJ1-5 . TRBV5-5 CASSFRTGDNQPQHF TGTGCCAGCAGCTTCAGGACAGGGGACAATCAGCCCCAGCATTTT
. TRBJ2-3 . TRBV30 CAWRGRGGPLTDTQYF TGTGCCTGGAGGGGGAGGGGGGGGCCCCTCACAGATACGCAGTATTTT
. TRBJ2-7 . TRBV30 CAWKASHSSYEQYF TGTGCCTGGAAGGCGTCCCATAGCTCCTACGAGCAGTACTTC
TRBD2 TRBJ2-1 . TRBV28 CASSRPTSGINEQFF TGTGCCAGCAGCCGTCCGACTAGCGGGATCAATGAGCAGTTCTTC
TRBD2 TRBJ2-1 . TRBV14 CASSQDPGLGAGNEQFF TGTGCCAGCAGCCAAGACCCAGGACTAGGGGCCGGCAATGAGCAGTTCTTC